The TCR beta chain described here comes from a study of vaccination and CD4 T cells after COVID-19. Study as a whole: Once diagnosed, patients had post-COVID samples drawn a median 101 days later (range 35 to 161).

The germline CDR1 and CDR2 sequences are MGHDK and SYGVNS. The CDR3 length is 14 residues. Deletions cut 6 bases from V and 3 bases from J, with 11 bases between. The assay that was used to sequence DNA from cultured CD4+ T cells was the Oncomine TCR Beta short-read assay. A single record per CDR3 protein comes from TCRdb applying MiXCR to the PCR reads. The profile shows 1,500 to 2,000 distinct CDR3 sequences, around three quarters of them singletons. Treatment of the sample: approximately nine-day PBMC culture with coronavirus spike peptide pools or control peptides (ViraFEST assay). All positive PCR tests were dated between March and December 2020, predating US Alpha, Beta and Delta variants. It was after 10 days of culture that CD4+ T cells were isolated by negative selection. Note on this clonotype: The target antigen is unknown.

The J gene is TRBJ1-4, the V gene TRBV25-1, with D tentatively TRBD1 (6 bases). The TCR comes from a human donor who had recovered from COVID-19. The sample in question was CD4+ T cells from blood, cultured in vitro, obtained after SARS-CoV-2 vaccination. CDR3 residues: CASRLQGANEKLFF. The DNA for the CDR3 is TGTGCCAGCAGGTTACAGGGAGCTAATGAAAAACTGTTTTTT.